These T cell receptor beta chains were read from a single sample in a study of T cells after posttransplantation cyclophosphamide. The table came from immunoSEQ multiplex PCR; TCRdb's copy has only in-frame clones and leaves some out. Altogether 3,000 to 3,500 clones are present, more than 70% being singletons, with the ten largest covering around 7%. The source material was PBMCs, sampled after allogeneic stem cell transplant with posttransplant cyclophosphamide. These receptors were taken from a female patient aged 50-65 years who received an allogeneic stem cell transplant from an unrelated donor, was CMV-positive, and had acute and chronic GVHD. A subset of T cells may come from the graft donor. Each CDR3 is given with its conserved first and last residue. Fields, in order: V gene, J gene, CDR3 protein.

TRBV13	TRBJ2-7	CASSFRAQAGTSAFEQYF
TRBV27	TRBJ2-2	CASSFQTGNTGELFF
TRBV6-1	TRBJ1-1	CASSRQGTEAFF
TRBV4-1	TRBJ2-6	CASSQRDRFTSGANVLTF
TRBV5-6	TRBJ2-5	CASSLALGDRGKTQYF
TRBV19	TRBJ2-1	CASSIGSGGPYNEQFF
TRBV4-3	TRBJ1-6	CASSQEVSGNSPLHF
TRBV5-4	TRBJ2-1	CASSRGLAGGVYNEQFF
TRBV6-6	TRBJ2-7	CASSYSRQGSYEQYF
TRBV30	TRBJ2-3	CAWLTSGSGTQYF
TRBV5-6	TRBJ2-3	CASSGTGTGESDTQYF
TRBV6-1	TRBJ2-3	CASSDRQGPDTQYF
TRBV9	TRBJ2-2	CASSASLLRDTGELFF
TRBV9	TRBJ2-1	CASSVGDRGSAFF
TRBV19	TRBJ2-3	CASSTPDRGPDTQYF
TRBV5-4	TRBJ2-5	CASNSGGLAGQETQYF